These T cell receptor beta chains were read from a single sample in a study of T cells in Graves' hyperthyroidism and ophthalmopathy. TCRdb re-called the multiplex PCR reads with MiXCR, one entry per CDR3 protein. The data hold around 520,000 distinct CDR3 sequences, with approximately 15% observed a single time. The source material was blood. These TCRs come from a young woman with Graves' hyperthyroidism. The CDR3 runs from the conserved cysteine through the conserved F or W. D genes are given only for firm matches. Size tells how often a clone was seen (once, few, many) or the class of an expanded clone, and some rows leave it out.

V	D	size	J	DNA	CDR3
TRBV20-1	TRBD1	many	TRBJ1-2	TGCAGTGCTAGAGCTGCTTTGACAGGGCCCGACTATGGCTACACCTTC	CSARAALTGPDYGYTF
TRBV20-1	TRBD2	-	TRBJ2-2	TGCAGTGCCGGGGGGGTCGGGGAGCTGTTTTTT	CSAGGVGELFF
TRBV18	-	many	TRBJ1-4	TGTGCCAGCTCACCAGGACTCAATGAAAAACTGTTTTTT	CASSPGLNEKLFF
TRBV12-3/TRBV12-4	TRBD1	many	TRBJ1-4	TGTGCCAGCTACGGACAGGGGGGCGAAAAACTGTTTTTT	CASYGQGGEKLFF
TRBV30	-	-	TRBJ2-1	TGTGCCTGGAAACCCGGACAGCTCAACTCCTACAATGAGCAGTTCTTC	CAWKPGQLNSYNEQFF
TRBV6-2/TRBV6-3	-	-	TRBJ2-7	TGTGCCAGCAGTTGGGGTATAACCTACGAGCAGTACTTC	CASSWGITYEQYF
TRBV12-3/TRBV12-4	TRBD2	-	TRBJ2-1	TGTGCCAGCAGTTTCTCAGCGGGAGGCGGGTTTCATGAGCAGTTCTTC	CASSFSAGGGFHEQFF
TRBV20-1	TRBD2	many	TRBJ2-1	TGCAGTGCTAGCCCTTCTAGCGGGAGGGACAATGAGCAGTTCTTC	CSASPSSGRDNEQFF
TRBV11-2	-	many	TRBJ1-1	TGTGCCAGCAGCCAGCTCATCGGAGTTAACACTGAAGCTTTCTTT	CASSQLIGVNTEAFF
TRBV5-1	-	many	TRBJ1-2	TGCGCCAGCAGCTTGGCTACGGGGAAGGGCTATGGCTACACCTTC	CASSLATGKGYGYTF
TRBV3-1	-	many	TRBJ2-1	TGTGCCAGCAGCCAAGCCCAGGTCATGCATGAGCAGTTCTTC	CASSQAQVMHEQFF
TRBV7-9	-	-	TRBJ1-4	TGTGCCAGCAGCTTAATACTACCAACTGCAACTAATAAAAAACTGTTTTTT	CASSLILPTATNKKLFF
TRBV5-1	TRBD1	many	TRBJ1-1	TGCGCCAGCAGCTTGGCCGCCGGGACAGGGAACACAGGCACTGAAGCTTTCTTT	CASSLAAGTGNTGTEAFF
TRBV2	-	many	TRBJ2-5	TGTGCCAGCAGTGGACCATTAGAGACCCAGTACTTC	CASSGPLETQYF
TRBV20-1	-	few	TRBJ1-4	TGCAGTGCTAGAGCAGTGGGGGGGGCGGATAATGAAAAACTGTTTTTT	CSARAVGGADNEKLFF
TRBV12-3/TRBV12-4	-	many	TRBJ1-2	TGTGCCAGCAGCATGAACAGGGACCGGGGCTACACCTTC	CASSMNRDRGYTF
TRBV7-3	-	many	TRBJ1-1	TGTGCCAGCAGCTTAACGCTGGACCTTAGGGGCACTGAAGCTTTCTTT	CASSLTLDLRGTEAFF
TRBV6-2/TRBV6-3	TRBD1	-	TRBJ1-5	TGTGCCAGCAACGCTCCGGGACAGGTATCTCAGCCCCAGCATTTT	CASNAPGQVSQPQHF
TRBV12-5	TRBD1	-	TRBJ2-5	TGTGCTAGTGGTTTGTCCCCCGGGACAGTACGGGAGACCCAGTACTTC	CASGLSPGTVRETQYF
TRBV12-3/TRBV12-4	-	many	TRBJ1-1	TGTGCCAGCAGTTTGAATAGGGTCGCTGAAGCTTTCTTT	CASSLNRVAEAFF
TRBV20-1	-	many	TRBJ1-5	TGCAGTGCTATCCCCCGGGATCAGCCCCAGCATTTT	CSAIPRDQPQHF
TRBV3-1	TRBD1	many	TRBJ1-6	TGTGCCACCGGACAGGGGTATAATTCACCCCTCCACTTT	CATGQGYNSPLHF